The rows below give T cell receptor beta chains drawn from one sample of a study of vaccination and CD4 T cells after COVID-19. TCRdb reanalysed the PCR reads using MiXCR and keeps one entry per CDR3 protein. The sample lists around 13,000 distinct CDR3 sequences, 60% to 80% occurring once. These receptors have no identified antigens. Sequences were derived from CD4+ T cells from blood, cultured in vitro, sampled after SARS-CoV-2 vaccination. The receptor set was obtained from a human donor who received a COVID-19 vaccine. The CDR3 runs from the conserved cysteine through the conserved F or W. A D gene is named only where the DNA matches it firmly. For some rows the clone size is stated as once, few or many, or as a class when expanded; others skip it.

J | V | size | D | DNA | CDR3
TRBJ1-1 | TRBV28 | . | TRBD1 | TGTGCCAGCAGTTTGACAGGGGAGTTGGGAACTGAAGCTTTCTTT | CASSLTGELGTEAFF
TRBJ1-5 | TRBV12-3/TRBV12-4 | . | . | TGTGCCAGCAGCACCGACCTCCATCAGCCCCAGCATTTT | CASSTDLHQPQHF
TRBJ1-6 | TRBV6-1 | . | TRBD1 | TGTGCCAGCAGCGTAACAGGGGTTGGGTCACCCCTCCACTTT | CASSVTGVGSPLHF
TRBJ2-7 | TRBV7-2 | . | . | TGTGCCAGCAGCTTTGGGGCACAGGGAGTGCAATCCTACGAGCAGTACTTC | CASSFGAQGVQSYEQYF
TRBJ2-3 | TRBV29-1 | . | . | TGCAGCGTTGACAGGGGACGCACAGATACGCAGTATTTT | CSVDRGRTDTQYF
TRBJ1-5 | TRBV6-1 | . | . | TGTGCCAGCAGTGCCTCTCTTTTGGGCAGGGGCGGTGGTCAGCCCCAGCATTTT | CASSASLLGRGGGQPQHF
TRBJ1-5 | TRBV12-3/TRBV12-4 | . | . | TGTGCCAGCACCCTAGGGATTCAGCCGCAGCATTTT | CASTLGIQPQHF
TRBJ2-3 | TRBV19 | . | TRBD2 | TGTGCCAGTAGTCCCGGGACTAGCGGGGATTACACAGATACGCAGTATTTT | CASSPGTSGDYTDTQYF
TRBJ2-5 | TRBV6-1 | . | . | TGTGCCAGCAGTCACAGGGTCCAAGAGACCCAGTACTTC | CASSHRVQETQYF
TRBJ1-2 | TRBV6-5 | . | . | TGTGCCAGCAGTTACCCTCCGGACACCACTAACTATGGCTACACCTTC | CASSYPPDTTNYGYTF
TRBJ1-2 | TRBV25-1 | . | . | TGTGCCAGCGCCAATCGATGGGAAGACTACACCTTC | CASANRWEDYTF
TRBJ1-3 | TRBV5-8 | . | TRBD1 | TGTGCCAGCAGCTTCATCGGGACAGCTGGAAACACCATATATTTT | CASSFIGTAGNTIYF
TRBJ2-1 | TRBV11-3 | . | . | TGTGCCAGCAGGGGATTCTCCTACAATGAGCAGTTCTTC | CASRGFSYNEQFF
TRBJ1-5 | TRBV19 | . | TRBD1 | TGTGCCAGTACCGGACAGGGAGGGCAGCCCCAGCATTTT | CASTGQGGQPQHF
TRBJ1-2 | TRBV6-5 | few | . | TGTGCCAGCAGTTACTCGGGCCGGCTTAATGGCTACACCTTC | CASSYSGRLNGYTF
TRBJ2-7 | TRBV11-3 | medium-sized | TRBD1 | TGTGCCAGCAGCCGGGACAGGGGGAGCGGGAGCTCCTACGAGCAGTACTTC | CASSRDRGSGSSYEQYF
TRBJ1-5 | TRBV7-2 | few | . | TGTGCCAGCAGCTTAGAGCAGGGGTGGCCCCAGCATTTT | CASSLEQGWPQHF
TRBJ1-1 | TRBV30 | . | TRBD1 | TGTGCCTGGAGCACCACAGGGGACACTGAAGCTTTCTTT | CAWSTTGDTEAFF
TRBJ2-5 | TRBV20-1 | . | . | TGCAGTGCTAGAGGAAACGAGGGGAGCGAGACCCAGTACTTC | CSARGNEGSETQYF
TRBJ2-2 | TRBV19 | . | . | TGTGCCAGTAGTATAGTCTTGGGGAACACCGGGGAGCTGTTTTTT | CASSIVLGNTGELFF
TRBJ2-7 | TRBV7-9 | . | . | TGTGCCAGCAGCTTAGACGGGGGCGGCTACGAGCAGTACTTC | CASSLDGGGYEQYF
TRBJ1-2 | TRBV10-3 | . | TRBD1 | TGTGCCATCAGTCCGGGACAGGGTTGGTATGGCTACACCTTC | CAISPGQGWYGYTF
TRBJ1-5 | TRBV20-1 | . | . | TGCAGTGCTCCCAGATCGGGGAGTAATCAGCCCCAGCATTTT | CSAPRSGSNQPQHF
TRBJ1-5 | TRBV2 | . | . | TGTGCCAGCAGTGAATGGCAGGGAGTTGAGTGGCCCCAGCATTTT | CASSEWQGVEWPQHF
TRBJ1-5 | TRBV20-1 | . | . | TGCAGTGCTAGAGGTGGGGGCAATCAGCCCCAGCATTTT | CSARGGGNQPQHF
TRBJ2-5 | TRBV7-2 | few | TRBD2 | TGTGCCAGCAGCTTGAGGGCGGGGGGGCTAGAGACCCAGTACTTC | CASSLRAGGLETQYF
TRBJ1-6 | TRBV30 | . | . | TGTGCCTGGAGTGTAGGGGTCTCCTATAATTCACCCCTCCACTTT | CAWSVGVSYNSPLHF
TRBJ2-4 | TRBV15 | . | TRBD2 | TGTGCCACCAGCAGAGATCTGAGGGCCAGCGGGGGGAAAAACATTCAGTACTTC | CATSRDLRASGGKNIQYF
TRBJ2-5 | TRBV19 | . | TRBD1 | TGTGCCAGTAGTCAAACAGGGGGAGAGACCCAGTACTTC | CASSQTGGETQYF
TRBJ1-5 | TRBV7-2 | . | . | TGTGCCAGCAGCTTAGCAAGGGATCAGCCCCAGCATTTT | CASSLARDQPQHF
TRBJ1-2 | TRBV10-1 | once | . | TGCGCCAGCAGTGAGTCGGGGGGCGATGGCTACACCTTC | CASSESGGDGYTF
TRBJ2-7 | TRBV7-9 | . | TRBD1 | TGTGCCAGCAGCTTAGACAGGGGAAGCTCCTACGAGCAGTACTTC | CASSLDRGSSYEQYF
TRBJ1-5 | TRBV5-1 | once | TRBD1 | TGCGCCAGCAGCTTAGGACAGGGAGCGAATCAGCCCCAGCATTTT | CASSLGQGANQPQHF
TRBJ2-5 | TRBV7-2 | . | TRBD2 | TGTGCCAGCAGCTTATTTGCCGGGGGGGCCGGAGAGACCCAGTACTTC | CASSLFAGGAGETQYF
TRBJ1-1 | TRBV7-9 | . | . | TGTGCCAGCAGCTTAGACGGCACTGAAGCTTTCTTT | CASSLDGTEAFF
TRBJ2-4 | TRBV20-1 | . | . | TGCAGTGTTGCGGACAGCCGAGGGGCCAAAAACATTCAGTACTTC | CSVADSRGAKNIQYF
TRBJ2-4 | TRBV10-2 | . | TRBD2 | TGCGCCAGCAGCGGAAGGGGACTAGCGGGGGGAGGCATTCAGTACTTC | CASSGRGLAGGGIQYF
TRBJ2-3 | TRBV15 | few | . | TGTGCCACCAGCGGAGTCTCCGGGGGCACAGATACGCAGTATTTT | CATSGVSGGTDTQYF
TRBJ1-5 | TRBV20-1 | . | TRBD1 | TGCAGTGCCAGACAGGGGAATCAGCCCCAGCATTTT | CSARQGNQPQHF
TRBJ1-1 | TRBV2 | few | . | TGTGCCAGCAGTTGGGGGTGGGAGGCTGAAGCTTTCTTT | CASSWGWEAEAFF
TRBJ1-3 | TRBV2 | . | . | TGTGCCAGCAGTGAACGAAACACCATATATTTT | CASSERNTIYF
TRBJ2-5 | TRBV7-7 | . | . | TGTGCCAGCAGCTCCACAGGGAGCCAAGAGACCCAGTACTTC | CASSSTGSQETQYF
TRBJ1-6 | TRBV6-5 | . | . | TGTGCCAGCAGTTACTGGTCCGGACCACGGAATTCACCCCTCCACTTT | CASSYWSGPRNSPLHF
TRBJ2-7 | TRBV10-3 | . | . | TGTGCCATCAGTAACAGGGTGTTCCACGAGCAGTACTTC | CAISNRVFHEQYF
TRBJ1-1 | TRBV20-1 | few | . | TGCAGTGCTAGAGACCTCCATAGCGCCGGGACTGAAGCTTTCTTT | CSARDLHSAGTEAFF
TRBJ2-3 | TRBV7-8 | . | TRBD2 | TGTGCCAGCAGCACACGGCGGACTAGCGGGGGGGCAAGCACAGATACGCAGTATTTT | CASSTRRTSGGASTDTQYF
TRBJ2-7 | TRBV6-5 | large | . | TGTGCCAGCAGTTCCCAAATTTACCGAGGACAGACTTCTTCCTACGAGCAGTACTTC | CASSSQIYRGQTSSYEQYF